The present T cell receptor beta chain was sequenced within a study of T cells in Graves' hyperthyroidism and ophthalmopathy. Hyperthyroidism was newly diagnosed in patients aged 18 to 65 (duration under 2 months). The authors took PBMCs from roughly 9.3 ml fresh peripheral blood. The study's findings and limits: Separation of ophthalmopathy from stable hyperthyroidism was achieved by a 13 V-J model. Peripheral blood also featured most of the thyroid clonotypes expanded above 0.001.

This clonotype was recorded many times. Its antigen is not known. V lost 3 bases and J lost 5, with 7 bases in between. Germline CDR1 and CDR2: SGHTA and FQGNSA. This CDR3 comprises 12 residues. It was RNA transcripts that yielded the amplified TCR beta CDR3 regions. First-round RT-PCR with HTBI primers amplified the TCR CDR3 region. One entry per CDR3 protein, called by TCRdb with MiXCR from the multiplex PCR reads. The sample lists about 290,000 distinct CDR3 sequences; about an eighth were seen once. The sequenced material came from blood. The receptor's source is a woman younger than 45 with Graves' hyperthyroidism that later progressed to Graves' ophthalmopathy. The J gene is TRBJ1-1, the V gene TRBV7-2, with no clear D. The CDR3 region is CASSLDLTEAFF. CDR3 in DNA: TGTGCCAGCAGCTTGGACTTAACTGAAGCTTTCTTT.